These 2 T cell receptor beta chains were sequenced from one sample in a study of shared clonotypes between healthy human individuals. Assay: immunoSEQ multiplex PCR; the TCRdb copy retains only in-frame clones and omits some. The sample includes about 1 million clones, about 77% of them seen just once. The specimen sequenced was memory CD4+ T cells sorted from blood. Subset defined: CD45RA-negative fraction. These receptors all stem from a man between 18 and 29 years old in good health.

As for this clone: With a far larger clone one base away, a read error is the likely cause. The sample has other DNA sequences that encode this CDR3 too. V gene TRBV27 combines with J gene TRBJ1-5; TRBD1 matches at 9 bases. Germline V lookup: CDR1 MNHEY, CDR2 SMNVEV (reference sequence). Trimming at V came to 7 bases and at J to 10 bases, leaving 5 bases not matched to a gene. This CDR3 contains 12 residues. This CDR3 reads CASKTGGKPQHF. CDR3 in DNA: TGTGCCAGCAAGACAGGGGGAAAACCCCAGCATTTT.

A single count supports this clone. The chain recombines TRBV19 with TRBJ2-2; 8 nucleotides agree with TRBD1. Germline V gene data show CDR1 as LNHDA and CDR2 as SQIVND (reference sequence). This CDR3 is 15 amino acids long. With V trimmed by 4 bases and J by 4 bases, 5 bases remained unmatched. Here the CDR3 DNA reads TGTGCCAGTAGTACGCAGGGGGCGCGCACCGGGGAGCTGTTTTTT. It yields the protein CASSTQGARTGELFF.